What follows is one T cell receptor (beta chain) and its context. This clonotype was counted only a few times. Its antigen remains undetermined. Nothing much larger sits one base from this clone, and base qualities are not available. The entry originates in a study of T-cell reconstitution after alpha-beta-depleted transplantation in children (dated by TCRdb to the mid-2010s). About the study as a whole: Using TCR repertoire profiling, the study quantitatively followed how T-cell immune reconstitution unfolded in children after TCRalphabeta/CD19-depleted allogeneic hematopoietic cell transplantation.

Overall study results and their limits: The apparently early recovery of alphabetaT-cell counts about two months after transplant reportedly depended on only several hundred rapidly expanded clones that came from non-depleted graft cells. In some patients, high TCRbeta diversity at day 60 was attributed to recipient T cells and intrathymic progenitors that had survived conditioning. The frequencies of hyperexpanded clones fell over the following months, and after one year, T-cell counts and TCRbeta diversity were mostly attributed to newly produced T cells.

The receptor library was made with PCR. TCRdb lists the instrument as Illumina HiSeq 2500. Molecular barcoding was employed in the preparation of TCR libraries, with unique molecular identifiers being used to normalize TCRbeta repertoire quantification. TCRdb passed the public sequencing reads through fastp at Q25 and MiXCR, retaining productive beta sequences. Rows are unified per CDR3 protein, each entry keeping the most common DNA and genes. Across this sample there are 300,000 to 350,000 distinct CDR3 sequences, with around 25% seen only once. The ten biggest clones cover roughly 11% of the sample. Read against the paper, the sample's treatment or condition label means: allogeneic hematopoietic cell transplantation with graft depleted of TCRalphabeta T cells and CD19 B cells. The children who served as transplant recipients had been given grafts of TCRalphabeta/CD19-depleted allogeneic hematopoietic cells.

This sequence was found in a male patient younger than 18 who had a stem cell transplant for acute lymphoblastic leukemia, so the T cells may come from the graft donor. The material was PBMCs, mostly from graft donor cells, obtained 180 days after TCRalphabeta/CD19-depleted stem cell transplant.

The bases are TGTGCCAGCAGCCCTAATAATTCACCCCTCCACTTT. Translated, this gives CASSPNNSPLHF. The rearrangement joined TRBV7-9 to TRBJ1-6; no D segment can be confidently identified. The germline V gene (reference sequence) gives CDR1 as SEHNR and CDR2 as FQNEAQ. Including cysteine and phenylalanine, the CDR3 has 12 amino acids. Kept here is only the CDR3 DNA, which spans 36 bases and is read in frame from base 1. V loses 5 bases of germline sequence and J loses 5 bases, and the interval between the two ends is 4 bases.